Listed below are T cell receptor beta chains from one sample, sequenced in a study of shared clonotypes between healthy human individuals. Some clones are missing from TCRdb's copy, which holds only in-frame ones; the method was immunoSEQ multiplex PCR. The table has more than 1.2 million clones, approximately 98.5% seen once. The sequenced sample consisted of naive CD4+ T cells sorted from blood. The origin of the receptors is a man aged 25 to 40 in good health. Both conserved end residues are part of each CDR3. The D gene is left open where the match is weak. Only part of the rows carry a size: once, few, many, or a class if the clone is expanded.

NA | TRBJ1-2 | TRBV19 | NA | CASSGVGTKRNYGYTF | TGTGCCAGTAGTGGAGTGGGGACAAAACGTAACTATGGCTACACCTTC
NA | TRBJ2-5 | TRBV6-1 | NA | CAIAVVGVETQYF | TGTGCCATCGCGGTGGTTGGGGTTGAGACCCAGTACTTC
TRBD1 | TRBJ2-3 | TRBV9 | NA | CASSVGTGTDTQYF | TGTGCCAGCAGCGTTGGGACAGGGACAGATACGCAGTATTTT
TRBD2 | TRBJ2-1 | TRBV19 | NA | CASSNRLAGGYNEQFF | TGTGCCAGTAGTAATCGATTAGCGGGAGGCTACAATGAGCAGTTCTTC
NA | TRBJ2-3 | TRBV14 | once | CASSLGGTDTQYF | TGTGCCAGCAGCCTCGGGGGCACAGATACGCAGTATTTT
TRBD1 | TRBJ2-7 | TRBV10-3 | NA | CAISEVTGGQQYF | TGTGCCATCAGTGAGGTTACAGGGGGCCAGCAGTACTTC
TRBD2 | TRBJ2-7 | TRBV7-2 | NA | CASSLRSGRAPSYEQYF | TGTGCCAGCAGCTTACGTAGCGGGAGGGCCCCGAGTTACGAGCAGTACTTC
NA | TRBJ2-5 | TRBV11-3 | once | CASSLDLGETQYF | TGTGCCAGCAGCTTAGATTTAGGAGAGACCCAGTACTTC
NA | TRBJ2-3 | TRBV6-4 | once | CASSLGRTTDTQYF | TGTGCCAGCAGTTTGGGCAGGACCACAGATACGCAGTATTTT
NA | TRBJ1-4 | TRBV18 | once | CASSPPLLRGGEKLFF | TGTGCCAGCTCACCACCTCTCTTAAGGGGAGGGGAAAAACTGTTTTTT
TRBD2 | TRBJ2-2 | TRBV9 | NA | CASSVSSGRAETGELFF | TGTGCCAGCAGCGTTTCCAGCGGGAGGGCCGAAACCGGGGAGCTGTTTTTT
NA | TRBJ1-2 | TRBV7-9 | NA | CASSPSGTLLQGYGYTF | TGTGCCAGCAGCCCGTCGGGAACCCTCCTCCAGGGGTATGGCTACACCTTC
NA | TRBJ1-1 | TRBV28 | once | CASSLRGRLNTEAFF | TGTGCCAGCAGTTTAAGGGGACGTTTGAACACTGAAGCTTTCTTT
TRBD2 | TRBJ2-1 | TRBV5-4 | once | CASSQGTSGTIIYEQFF | TGTGCCAGCAGCCAAGGGACTAGCGGGACGATCATTTATGAGCAGTTCTTC
NA | TRBJ2-1 | TRBV27 | NA | CASSFRLVGEQFF | TGTGCCAGCAGTTTCCGGCTGGTTGGTGAGCAGTTCTTC
TRBD2 | TRBJ2-2 | TRBV5-1 | NA | CASSSGTSGSLTGELFF | TGCGCCAGCAGCTCCGGGACTAGCGGGAGCTTAACCGGGGAGCTGTTTTTT
TRBD2 | TRBJ2-1 | TRBV5-1 | NA | CASSPWAGGNEQFF | TGCGCCAGCAGCCCTTGGGCGGGGGGCAATGAGCAGTTCTTC
NA | TRBJ1-4 | TRBV28 | NA | CASSSPGSNEKLFF | TGTGCCAGCAGTTCACCGGGCTCTAATGAAAAACTGTTTTTT